Below, 23 T cell receptor beta chains from the same sample are listed, as sequenced in a study of cytomegalovirus exposure and HLA in healthy donors. Only in-frame clones appear in the TCRdb table, and some are missing; sequencing was by immunoSEQ multiplex PCR. The sample contains about 250,000 clones, about 83% of which appear only once. What was sequenced was PBMCs. Source of these receptors: a man aged 18 to 29 in good health and CMV-seronegative.

This sequence joins TRBV4-1 and TRBJ2-1, with 14 bases identical to TRBD2. The V gene end was trimmed by 2 bases and the J gene end by 9 bases; junction bases not matched to a gene: 9. Germline loops: CDR1 MGHRA, CDR2 YSYEKL. The CDR3 has 17 amino acids. The CDR3 protein is CASSQREGLAGVCEQFF. The CDR3 DNA sequence: TGCGCCAGCAGCCAACGGGAGGGACTAGCGGGAGTTTGTGAGCAGTTCTTC.

This clone has just a few counts. A much larger clone lies a single base off, so this may be a read error. J is TRBJ2-1 and V is TRBV19, with D hard to call. Trimming removed 6 bases at V and 0 bases at J, with 6 bases between. This CDR3 has 13 residues. Germline CDR1 reads LNHDA; CDR2 reads SQIVND (reference sequence). Here the CDR3 DNA reads TGTGCCAGTAGCGCGAGCTCCTACAATGAGCAGTTCTTC. Translation gives CASSASSYNEQFF.

The J gene is TRBJ2-2, the V gene TRBV7-2; the D gene is possibly TRBD2 (6 bases). The CDR3 covers 15 residues. Trimming left V 6 bases short and J 0 bases short, with 11 bases between. Germline CDR1 SGHTA, CDR2 FQGNSA. CDR3 sequence: CASRGGGTNTGELFF. CDR3 nucleotide sequence: TGTGCCAGCAGGGGGGGAGGTACGAACACCGGGGAGCTGTTTTTT.

This chain uses TRBV5-4 with TRBJ1-4; TRBD1 might be the D (6 bases). There are 14 residues in the CDR3. Germline loops: CDR1 SGHNT, CDR2 YYREEE (reference sequence). V lost 2 bases to trimming and J lost 1 base, with 6 bases between them. The CDR3 DNA reads as TGTGCCAGCAGCTTAGGGGGAACTAATGAAAAACTGTTTTTT. The encoded protein is CASSLGGTNEKLFF.

This chain links TRBV29-1 with TRBJ2-5, with D maybe TRBD1 (5 bases). There are 15 residues in the CDR3. Per the germline V gene, CDR1 is SQVTM and CDR2 is ANQGSEA. With 5 bases removed from V and 1 base from J, the gap between germline ends came to 17 bases. DNA of the CDR3: TGCAGCGTTTTGGGTGGGGCCGGCCTCCAAGAGACCCAGTACTTC. It yields the protein CSVLGGAGLQETQYF.

This clone was seen only a few times. The chain recombines TRBV2 with TRBJ1-2; 9 nucleotides agree with TRBD1. Losses at the gene ends were 5 bases for V and 7 bases for J; bases not matched to a gene: 5. The length of the CDR3 is 13 residues. Per the germline V gene, CDR1 is SNHLY and CDR2 is FYNNEI. The CDR3: CASSSTGGGGYTF. The CDR3 DNA reads as TGTGCCAGCAGTAGTACAGGGGGCGGTGGCTACACCTTC.

V is TRBV19 and J is TRBJ2-4; unclear D gene. The CDR3 totals 13 residues. The ends were cut back, 8 bases at V and 0 bases at J, with 8 bases in the middle. Germline V gene data show CDR1 as LNHDA and CDR2 as SQIVND (reference sequence). CDR3 region: CASGGIAKNIQYF. The CDR3, as DNA: TGTGCCAGTGGTGGCATAGCCAAAAACATTCAGTACTTC.

The chain has TRBV10-3 and TRBJ2-1; a possible D gene is TRBD2 (5 bases). The V end lost 4 bases, the J end lost 5 bases, and 18 bases lay between the germline ends. This CDR3 comprises 16 residues. Germline V lookup: CDR1 ENHRY, CDR2 SYGVKD. The DNA of the CDR3 is TGTGCCATCAGTGGGACTGCGGCCACCTATAACAATGAGCAGTTCTTC. Encoded protein: CAISGTAATYNNEQFF.

The chain is built from TRBV27 and TRBJ2-7, with D possibly being TRBD1 (7 bases). Per the germline V gene, CDR1 is MNHEY and CDR2 is SMNVEV (reference sequence). The CDR3 totals 14 residues. Between the trimmed V and J ends, which lost 5 bases and 4 bases, there was a span of 15 bases. The chain's CDR3 is CASSLRAGGYEQYF. The CDR3, as DNA: TGTGCCAGCAGTCTTAGGGCAGGGGGGTACGAGCAGTACTTC.

In this sample, this clone turned up once. This chain links TRBV30 with TRBJ2-7, with 8 bases aligning to TRBD1. V gave up 7 bases and J gave up 6 bases; unmatched junction bases: 14. The CDR3 spans 14 residues. In germline, CDR1 is GTSNPN, CDR2 SVGIG (reference sequence). The CDR3 spells CASHFRDRSAEQYF. For the CDR3, the DNA is TGTGCCTCCCACTTCCGGGACAGGTCCGCCGAGCAGTACTTC.

V is TRBV19 and J is TRBJ2-1, with a tentative D call TRBD2 (6 bases). The germline V gene has CDR1 LNHDA and CDR2 SQIVND (reference sequence). Trimming left V 6 bases short and J 2 bases short, with 14 bases between. CDR3 size: 15 residues. In DNA, the CDR3 is TGTGCCAGTAGCTACCTAGCGTTAGCCTACAATGAGCAGTTCTTC. Residues: CASSYLALAYNEQFF.

V usage is TRBV19 and J usage is TRBJ1-3, with a possible D match to TRBD1 (5 bases). The CDR3 loop spans 17 amino acids. V was clipped by 8 bases and J by 0 bases, with 20 bases between them. Germline CDR1 LNHDA, CDR2 SQIVND (reference sequence). DNA of the CDR3: TGTGCCAGTGCAGTCGAGGTTAAGGACAACTCTGGAAACACCATATATTTT. Encoded protein: CASAVEVKDNSGNTIYF.

The rearrangement uses TRBV12-5 and TRBJ1-1, with D possibly TRBD1 on 6 matching bases. The V end lost 4 bases, the J end lost 2 bases, and 8 bases lay between the germline ends. The germline V gene has CDR1 LGHNT and CDR2 FRNRAP. This CDR3 is 13 amino acids long. CDR3 nucleotide sequence: TGTGCTAGTGGTTACAGGGTAAACACTGAAGCTTTCTTT. This sequence encodes CASGYRVNTEAFF. The full variable domain, its missing parts supplied by reference TRBV12-5 and TRBJ1-1, is DARVTQTPRHKVTEMGQEVTMRCQPILGHNTVFWYRQTMMQGLELLAYFRNRAPLDDSGMPKDRFSAEMPDATLATLKIQPSEPRDSAVYFCASGYRVNTEAFFGQGTRLTVV.

The genes are TRBV4-3 and TRBJ2-3, with 12 nucleotides matching TRBD2. The CDR3 totals 16 residues. Germline lookup yields CDR1 LGHNA and CDR2 YSLEER. Trimming removed 4 bases from V and 7 bases from J; junction bases left unmatched: 9. Here the CDR3 reads CASSRELAGGLNTQYF. Here the CDR3 DNA reads TGCGCCAGCAGCCGCGAACTAGCGGGGGGCCTCAATACGCAGTATTTT.

The J gene is TRBJ2-5, the V gene TRBV27; 10 nucleotides agree with TRBD1. V lost 7 bases, J lost 4 bases, and 12 bases stayed unmatched. Germline CDR1 is MNHEY and CDR2 is SMNVEV (reference sequence). This CDR3 is 16 amino acids long. The CDR3 nucleotides are TGTGCCAGCAAAAGGGACAGGGGTATGGGAGGAGAGACCCAGTACTTC. Amino acids: CASKRDRGMGGETQYF.

The genes are TRBV4-3 and TRBJ1-5; D is uncertain. This CDR3 region has 14 residues. Trimming took 0 bases from V and 7 from J, leaving 10 bases between them. Germline CDR1 and CDR2: LGHNA and YSLEER. Here the CDR3 DNA reads TGCGCCAGCAGCCAAGATCGGGAAAGCCAGCCCCAGCATTTT. Translation: CASSQDRESQPQHF.

CDR3 in DNA: TGTGCCAGCGTCCCAGGGCTAGCGGGAGCGGGAGAGCAGTACTTC. It is translated as CASVPGLAGAGEQYF. V is TRBV28 and J is TRBJ2-7, with 10 positions matching TRBD2. CDR1 is MDHEN, CDR2 SYDVKM, per germline. The CDR3 has 15 residues. V trimming: 8 bases; J trimming: 7 bases; junction bases outside the gene matches: 14.

V is TRBV28 and J is TRBJ1-5, with D maybe TRBD1 (5 bases). The CDR3 is 14 residues long. The germline V gene has CDR1 MDHEN and CDR2 SYDVKM. V lost 5 bases and J lost 0, with 8 bases in between. The CDR3 DNA reads as TGTGCCAGCAGTAACAGGCTTAGCAATCAGCCCCAGCATTTT. Residues: CASSNRLSNQPQHF.

The genes are TRBV4-1 and TRBJ2-7; D remains unclear. The V end was cut by 1 base, the J end by 1 base, with 11 bases between. This CDR3 spans 15 amino acids. Germline V lookup: CDR1 MGHRA, CDR2 YSYEKL. CDR3 residues: CASSQGHSTSYEQYF. CDR3 DNA: TGCGCCAGCAGCCAAGGACACTCCACTTCCTACGAGCAGTACTTC.

This chain links TRBV27 with TRBJ1-5; TRBD1 aligns across 7 bases. Germline-derived CDR1 and CDR2 are MNHEY and SMNVEV (reference sequence). V lost 6 bases, J lost 4 bases, and 6 bases stayed unmatched. The CDR3 contains 14 residues. This CDR3 reads CASSPGTVNQPQHF. The CDR3 bases are TGTGCCAGCAGCCCCGGGACAGTTAATCAGCCCCAGCATTTT.

J is TRBJ2-6 and V is TRBV30, with D hard to call. The CDR3 runs 18 residues. V was cut by 3 bases and J by 0 bases, with 18 bases left in between. CDR1 and CDR2 from the germline V gene are GTSNPN and SVGIG (reference sequence). The CDR3 nucleotides read TGTGCCTGGAGCGTGAACAGAATAACGAACTCTGGGGCCAACGTCCTGACTTTC. Amino acid sequence: CAWSVNRITNSGANVLTF. Using reference TRBV30 and TRBJ2-6 for the parts outside the CDR3, the full variable domain is SQTIHQWPATLVQPVGSPLSLECTVEGTSNPNLYWYRQAAGRGLQLLFYSVGIGQISSEVPQNLSASRPQDRQFILSSKKLLLSDSGFYLCAWSVNRITNSGANVLTFGAGSRLTVL.

The chain employs TRBV28 and TRBJ1-2, with D maybe TRBD1 (5 bases). The germline V gene has CDR1 MDHEN and CDR2 SYDVKM. Trimming cost V 8 bases and J 0 bases, with 16 bases left between them. CDR3 length: 15 residues. The CDR3 loop is CASAFGGTSNYGYTF. CDR3 in DNA: TGTGCCAGCGCCTTTGGGGGGACCTCTAACTATGGCTACACCTTC.

This clone has a single count. The rearrangement uses TRBV28 and TRBJ2-1; the D is unclear. V lost 3 bases and J lost 5, with 11 bases in between. Germline V gene lookup returns CDR1 MDHEN and CDR2 SYDVKM. The CDR3 extends over 14 amino acids. The CDR3 loop reads CASSFPLGNNEQFF. The CDR3, as DNA: TGTGCCAGCAGTTTCCCTCTAGGAAACAATGAGCAGTTCTTC.